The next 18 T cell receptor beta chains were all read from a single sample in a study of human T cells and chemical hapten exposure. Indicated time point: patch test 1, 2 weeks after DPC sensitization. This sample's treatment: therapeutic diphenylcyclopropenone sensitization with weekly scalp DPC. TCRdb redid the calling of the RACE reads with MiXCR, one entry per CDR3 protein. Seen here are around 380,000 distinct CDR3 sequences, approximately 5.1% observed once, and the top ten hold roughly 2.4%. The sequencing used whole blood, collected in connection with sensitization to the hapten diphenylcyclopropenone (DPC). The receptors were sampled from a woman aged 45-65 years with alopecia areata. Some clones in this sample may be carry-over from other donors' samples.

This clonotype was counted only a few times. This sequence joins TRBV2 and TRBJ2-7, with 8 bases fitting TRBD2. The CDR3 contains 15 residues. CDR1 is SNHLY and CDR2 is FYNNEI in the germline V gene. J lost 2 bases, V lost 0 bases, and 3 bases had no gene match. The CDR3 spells CASSEAETSAYEQYF. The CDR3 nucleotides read TGTGCCAGCAGTGAAGCCGAGACTAGCGCCTACGAGCAGTACTTC.

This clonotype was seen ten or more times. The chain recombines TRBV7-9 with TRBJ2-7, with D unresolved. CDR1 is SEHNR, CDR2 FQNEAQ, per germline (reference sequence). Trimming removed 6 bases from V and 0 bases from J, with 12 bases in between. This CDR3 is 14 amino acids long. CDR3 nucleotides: TGTGCCAGCAGTCATAACAGAGACTCCTACGAGCAGTACTTC. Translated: CASSHNRDSYEQYF.

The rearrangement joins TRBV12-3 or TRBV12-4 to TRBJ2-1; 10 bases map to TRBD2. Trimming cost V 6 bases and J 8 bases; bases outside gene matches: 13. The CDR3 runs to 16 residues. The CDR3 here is CASSPTLAGFGDEQFF. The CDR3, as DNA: TGTGCCAGCAGCCCCACACTAGCGGGGTTTGGGGATGAGCAGTTCTTC.

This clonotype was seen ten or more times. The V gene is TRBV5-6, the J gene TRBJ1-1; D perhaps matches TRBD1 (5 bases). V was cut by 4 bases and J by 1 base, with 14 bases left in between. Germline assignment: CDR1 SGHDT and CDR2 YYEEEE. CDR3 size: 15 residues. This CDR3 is CASSEDNSRNTEAFF. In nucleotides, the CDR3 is TGTGCCAGCAGCGAGGACAACTCAAGGAACACTGAAGCTTTCTTT.

The CDR3 coding sequence is TGTGCCAGCAGTGAAAGCTTGGTAGGGGGCGAGCATTTT. Translation: CASSESLVGGEHF. The rearrangement links TRBV6-1 to TRBJ1-5, with 7 bases matching TRBD1. V gave up 2 bases and J gave up 14 bases; unmatched junction bases: 9. This CDR3 is built from 13 residues. CDR1 and CDR2 from the germline V gene are MNHNS and SASEGT.

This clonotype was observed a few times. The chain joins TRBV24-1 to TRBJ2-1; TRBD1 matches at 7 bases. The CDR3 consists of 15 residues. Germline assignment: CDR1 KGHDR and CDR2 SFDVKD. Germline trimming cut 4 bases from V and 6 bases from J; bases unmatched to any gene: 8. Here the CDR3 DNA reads TGTGCCACCAGTGACGAGACAGGGATAAGCAATGAGCAGTTCTTC. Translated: CATSDETGISNEQFF.

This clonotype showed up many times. CDR3 amino acids: CASSGTSGSLLGEQYF. CDR3 DNA sequence: TGCGCCAGCAGTGGAACTAGCGGGAGCCTGCTGGGCGAGCAGTACTTC. The chain links TRBV5-1 to TRBJ2-7; 11 bases match TRBD2. This CDR3 is 16 amino acids long. With V trimmed by 5 bases and J by 6 bases, 13 bases remained unmatched. The germline V gene encodes CDR1 SGHRS and CDR2 YFSETQ.

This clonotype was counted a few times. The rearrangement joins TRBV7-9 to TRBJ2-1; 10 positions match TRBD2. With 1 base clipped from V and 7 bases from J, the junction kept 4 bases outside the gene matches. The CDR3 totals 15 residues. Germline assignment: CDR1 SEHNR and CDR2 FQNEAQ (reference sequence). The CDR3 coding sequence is TGTGCCAGCAGCTTAGTTCTAGCGGGGGAAAATGAGCAGTTCTTC. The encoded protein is CASSLVLAGENEQFF.

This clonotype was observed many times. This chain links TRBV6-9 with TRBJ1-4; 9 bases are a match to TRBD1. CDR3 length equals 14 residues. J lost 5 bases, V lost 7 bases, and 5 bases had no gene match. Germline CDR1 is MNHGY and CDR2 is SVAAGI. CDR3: CASTSGTGNEKLFF. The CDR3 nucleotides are TGTGCCAGCACCTCCGGGACAGGGAATGAAAAACTGTTTTTT.

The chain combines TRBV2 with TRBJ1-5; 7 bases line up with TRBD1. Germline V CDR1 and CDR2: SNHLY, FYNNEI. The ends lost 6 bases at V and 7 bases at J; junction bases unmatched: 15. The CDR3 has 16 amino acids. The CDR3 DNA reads TGTGCCAGCAGGGGGGTAACAGGGGCGCCCGAACAGCCCCAGCATTTT. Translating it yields CASRGVTGAPEQPQHF.

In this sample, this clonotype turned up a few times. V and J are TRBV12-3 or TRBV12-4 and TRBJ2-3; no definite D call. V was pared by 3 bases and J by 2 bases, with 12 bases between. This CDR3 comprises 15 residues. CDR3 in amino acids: CASSFGRQFTDTQYF. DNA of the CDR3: TGTGCCAGCAGTTTCGGCCGGCAATTCACAGATACGCAGTATTTT.

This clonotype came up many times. CDR3 sequence: CSGTGGASYEQYF. DNA for the CDR3: TGCAGCGGGACAGGGGGGGCTTCCTACGAGCAGTACTTC. The chain combines TRBV29-1 with TRBJ2-7; 10 bases match TRBD1. Trimming removed 7 bases from V and 1 base from J; junction bases left unmatched: 4. Germline V CDR1 and CDR2: SQVTM, ANQGSEA. The CDR3 consists of 13 residues.

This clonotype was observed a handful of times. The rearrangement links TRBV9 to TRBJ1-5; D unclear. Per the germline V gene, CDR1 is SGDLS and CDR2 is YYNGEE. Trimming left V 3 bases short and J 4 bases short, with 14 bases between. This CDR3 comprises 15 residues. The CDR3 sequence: CASSGAVLGNQPQHF. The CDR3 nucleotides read TGTGCCAGCAGCGGCGCCGTTTTAGGAAATCAGCCCCAGCATTTT.

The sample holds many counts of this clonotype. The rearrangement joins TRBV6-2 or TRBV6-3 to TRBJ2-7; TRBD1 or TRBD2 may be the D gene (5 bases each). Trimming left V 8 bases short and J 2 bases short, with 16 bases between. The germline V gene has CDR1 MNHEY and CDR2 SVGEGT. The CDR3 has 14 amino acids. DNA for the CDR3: TGTGCCAGCTCTATCGGGACCCTTGCCTACGAGCAGTACTTC. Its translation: CASSIGTLAYEQYF.

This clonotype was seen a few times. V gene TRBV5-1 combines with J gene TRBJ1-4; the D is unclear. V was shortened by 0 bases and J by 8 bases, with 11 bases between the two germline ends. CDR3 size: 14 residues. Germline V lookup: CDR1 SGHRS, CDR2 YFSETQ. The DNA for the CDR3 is TGCGCCAGCAGCTTGGAAAGTCTTGGAGAAAAACTGTTTTTT. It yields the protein CASSLESLGEKLFF.

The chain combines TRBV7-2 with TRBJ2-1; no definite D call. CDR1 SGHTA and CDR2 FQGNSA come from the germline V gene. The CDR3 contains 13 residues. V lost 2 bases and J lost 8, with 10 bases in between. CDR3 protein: CASSLLSIDEQFF. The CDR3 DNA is TGTGCCAGCAGCTTACTTAGCATTGATGAGCAGTTCTTC.

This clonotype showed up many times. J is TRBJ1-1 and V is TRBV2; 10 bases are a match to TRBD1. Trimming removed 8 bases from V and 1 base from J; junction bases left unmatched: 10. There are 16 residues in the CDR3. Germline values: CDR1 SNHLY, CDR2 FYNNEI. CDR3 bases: TGTGCCAGCGGGGGGACAGGGGTTATGTCGAACACTGAAGCTTTCTTT. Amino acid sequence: CASGGTGVMSNTEAFF.

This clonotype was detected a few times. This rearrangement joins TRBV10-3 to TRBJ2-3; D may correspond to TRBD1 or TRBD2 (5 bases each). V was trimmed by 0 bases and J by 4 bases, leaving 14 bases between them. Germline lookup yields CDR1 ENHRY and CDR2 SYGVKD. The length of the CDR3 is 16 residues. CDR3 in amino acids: CAISESMERGPDTQYF. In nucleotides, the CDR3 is TGTGCCATCAGTGAGTCGATGGAAAGGGGACCAGATACGCAGTATTTT.